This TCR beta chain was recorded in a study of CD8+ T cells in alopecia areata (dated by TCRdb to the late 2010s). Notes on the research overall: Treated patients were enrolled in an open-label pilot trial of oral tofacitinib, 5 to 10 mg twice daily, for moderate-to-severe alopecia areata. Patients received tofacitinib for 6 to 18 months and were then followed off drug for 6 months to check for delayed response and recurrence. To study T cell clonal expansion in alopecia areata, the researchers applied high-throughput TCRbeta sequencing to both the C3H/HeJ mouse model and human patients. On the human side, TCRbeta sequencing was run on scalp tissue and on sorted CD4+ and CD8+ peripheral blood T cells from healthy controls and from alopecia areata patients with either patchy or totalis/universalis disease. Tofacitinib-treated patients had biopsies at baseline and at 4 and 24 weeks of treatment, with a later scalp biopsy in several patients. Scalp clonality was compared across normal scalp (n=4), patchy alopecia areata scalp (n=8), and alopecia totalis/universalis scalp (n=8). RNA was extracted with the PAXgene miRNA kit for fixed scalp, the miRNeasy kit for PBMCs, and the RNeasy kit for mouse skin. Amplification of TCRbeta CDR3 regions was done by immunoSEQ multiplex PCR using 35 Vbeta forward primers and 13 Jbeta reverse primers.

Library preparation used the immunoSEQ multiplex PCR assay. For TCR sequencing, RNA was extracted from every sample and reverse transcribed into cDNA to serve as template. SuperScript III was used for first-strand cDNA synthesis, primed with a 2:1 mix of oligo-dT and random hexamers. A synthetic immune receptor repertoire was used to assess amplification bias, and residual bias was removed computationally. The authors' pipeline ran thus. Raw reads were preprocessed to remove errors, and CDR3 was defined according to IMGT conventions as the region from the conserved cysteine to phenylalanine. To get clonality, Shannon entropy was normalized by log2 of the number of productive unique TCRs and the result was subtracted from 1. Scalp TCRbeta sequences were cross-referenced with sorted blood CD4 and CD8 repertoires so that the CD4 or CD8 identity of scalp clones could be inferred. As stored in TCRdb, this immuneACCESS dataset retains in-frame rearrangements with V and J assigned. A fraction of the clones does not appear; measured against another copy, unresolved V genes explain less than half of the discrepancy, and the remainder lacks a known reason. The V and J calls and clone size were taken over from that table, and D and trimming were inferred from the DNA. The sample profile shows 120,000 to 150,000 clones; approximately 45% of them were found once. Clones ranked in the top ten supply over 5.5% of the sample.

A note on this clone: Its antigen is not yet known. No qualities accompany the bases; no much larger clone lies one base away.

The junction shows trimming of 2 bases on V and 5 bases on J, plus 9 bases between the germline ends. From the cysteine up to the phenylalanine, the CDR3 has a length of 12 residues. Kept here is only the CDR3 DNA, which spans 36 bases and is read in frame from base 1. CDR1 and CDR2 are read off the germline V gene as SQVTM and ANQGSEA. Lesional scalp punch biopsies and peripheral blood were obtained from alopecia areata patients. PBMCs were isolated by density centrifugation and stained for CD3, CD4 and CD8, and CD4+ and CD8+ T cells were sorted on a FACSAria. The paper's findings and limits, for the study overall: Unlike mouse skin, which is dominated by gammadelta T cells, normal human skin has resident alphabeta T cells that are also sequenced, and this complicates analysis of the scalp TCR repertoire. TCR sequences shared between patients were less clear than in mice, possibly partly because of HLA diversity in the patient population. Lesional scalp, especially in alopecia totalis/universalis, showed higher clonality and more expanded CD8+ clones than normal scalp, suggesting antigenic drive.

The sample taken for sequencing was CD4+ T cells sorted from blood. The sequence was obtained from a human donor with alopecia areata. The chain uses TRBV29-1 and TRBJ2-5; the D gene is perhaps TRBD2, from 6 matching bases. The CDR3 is CSVERGTETQYF. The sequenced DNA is TGCAGCGTTGAACGGGGGACGGAGACCCAGTACTTC.